The 14 T cell receptor beta chains listed next were all sequenced from one sample in a study of blood T cell repertoires in COVID-19. The protocol was immunoSEQ multiplex PCR, while the TCRdb copy is restricted to in-frame clones and leaves out a portion. The sample carries 200,000 to 250,000 clones, about nine tenths recorded once. Sequenced: PBMCs or T cells enriched from blood (not recorded which). These receptors were obtained from a man aged 25-45 years in a cohort exposed to, infected with or recovered from COVID-19 (not recorded which).

The gene calls are TRBV7-9 and TRBJ2-2; 10 nucleotides line up with TRBD2. With 1 base clipped from V and 9 bases from J, the junction kept 8 bases outside the gene matches. The CDR3 contains 16 residues. Per the germline V gene, CDR1 is SEHNR and CDR2 is FQNEAQ (reference sequence). The CDR3 region has the DNA TGTGCCAGCAGCTTAGTAGGTAGCGGGAGGTTCCGGGAGCTGTTTTTT. Translating it yields CASSLVGSGRFRELFF.

The chain uses TRBV2 and TRBJ2-7; 10 bases map to TRBD1. The length of the CDR3 is 14 residues. V trimming: 6 bases; J trimming: 3 bases; junction bases outside the gene matches: 5. CDR1 is SNHLY and CDR2 is FYNNEI in the germline V gene. CDR3 bases: TGTGCCAGCAGCCACCGGGACAGGGGCTACGAGCAGTACTTC. It translates to CASSHRDRGYEQYF.

This rearrangement joins TRBV2 to TRBJ2-7, with 7 bases lining up with TRBD2. Germline assignment: CDR1 SNHLY and CDR2 FYNNEI. V lost 9 bases, J lost 6 bases, and 20 bases stayed unmatched. The CDR3 totals 16 residues. The CDR3 DNA is TGTGCCAGTGAAGAGCCCTCTTTGGCGGGAGCGGCCGAGCAGTACTTC. Translation gives CASEEPSLAGAAEQYF.

DNA of the CDR3: TGTGCCAGCAGCCCCCTCCCCTACGAGCAGTACTTC. Translating gives CASSPLPYEQYF. This chain uses TRBV28 with TRBJ2-7; D unresolved. Germline V lookup: CDR1 MDHEN, CDR2 SYDVKM. Trimming pared 6 bases from V and 2 bases from J, leaving 8 bases between. CDR3 length: 12 residues.

The chain recombines TRBV15 with TRBJ2-1; TRBD2 matches 10 bases. V lost 5 bases to trimming and J lost 2 bases; unmatched junction nucleotides: 12. Per germline, CDR1 LNHNV and CDR2 YYDKDF (reference sequence). The CDR3 loop spans 18 amino acids. This chain's CDR3 is CATSGGAVAGGTYNEQFF. The DNA of the CDR3 is TGTGCCACCAGCGGAGGGGCCGTAGCGGGAGGCACCTACAATGAGCAGTTCTTC. The full variable domain, in which reference TRBV15 and TRBJ2-1 provide the parts outside the CDR3, is DAMVIQNPRYQVTQFGKPVTLSCSQTLNHNVMYWYQQKSSQAPKLLFHYYDKDFNNEADTPDNFQSRRPNTSFCFLDIRSPGLGDTAMYLCATSGGAVAGGTYNEQFFGPGTRLTVL.

This clone showed up just a few times. This chain's CDR3 is CASSTETWGGTEAFF. In DNA form, the CDR3 reads TGTGCCAGCAGCACCGAAACATGGGGGGGCACTGAAGCTTTCTTT. The chain carries TRBV7-9 and TRBJ1-1; TRBD1 might be the D (5 bases). Germline-derived CDR1 and CDR2 are SEHNR and FQNEAQ (reference sequence). Between the trimmed V and J ends, which lost 5 bases and 4 bases, there was a span of 17 bases. The CDR3 is 15 amino acids.

This sequence joins TRBV29-1 and TRBJ2-2, with TRBD1 matching 9 bases. V lost 6 bases to trimming and J lost 1 base; unmatched junction nucleotides: 6. Germline loops: CDR1 SQVTM, CDR2 ANQGSEA. This CDR3 is built from 15 residues. The CDR3 coding sequence is TGCAGCGTGGCCGGGACAGGGCTGAACACCGGGGAGCTGTTTTTT. It codes for CSVAGTGLNTGELFF.

The chain employs TRBV7-2 and TRBJ2-7; tentatively, D is TRBD2 (8 bases). The CDR3 loop spans 15 amino acids. The germline gives CDR1 SGHTA, CDR2 FQGNSA. Deletions cut 5 bases from V and 2 bases from J, with 16 bases between. The CDR3 region is CASSLGGGRPYEQYF. The CDR3 region has the DNA TGTGCCAGCAGCCTAGGGGGCGGGAGGCCCTACGAGCAGTACTTC.

The chain couples TRBV7-3 to TRBJ1-6; D is perhaps TRBD1 (5 bases). Trimming stripped 3 bases from V and 9 bases from J, with 9 bases between. This CDR3 has 13 residues. Germline V gene lookup returns CDR1 SGHTA and CDR2 FQGTGA. The CDR3 here is CASSFRQSSPLHF. CDR3 bases: TGTGCCAGCAGCTTCAGACAGTCTTCACCCCTCCACTTT.

The J gene is TRBJ1-5, the V gene TRBV5-8, with TRBD1 matching 7 bases. The V gene's germline CDR1 is SGHTS and CDR2 YDEGEE. V shed 0 bases, J shed 1 base, and the junction held 4 bases outside the gene matches. The CDR3 length is 16 residues. CDR3 DNA: TGTGCCAGCAGCTTGGGGGACAGAATAAGCAATCAGCCCCAGCATTTT. Translated, it gives CASSLGDRISNQPQHF.

The chain carries TRBV5-1 and TRBJ1-1, with no clear D. CDR1 and CDR2 (germline): SGHRS, YFSETQ. V was shortened by 2 bases and J by 1 base, with 9 bases between the two germline ends. This CDR3 comprises 14 residues. CDR3 loop: CASSLVRQNTEAFF. The CDR3 DNA sequence: TGCGCCAGCAGCTTAGTACGACAGAACACTGAAGCTTTCTTT.

The chain recombines TRBV3-1 (or the pseudogene TRBV3-2) with TRBJ1-2; 8 positions agree with TRBD1. CDR1 is LGHDT and CDR2 is YNNKEL in the germline V gene (reference sequence). The V and J ends lost 7 bases and 6 bases, in that order; junction bases with no gene match: 10. CDR3 length: 14 amino acids. The CDR3 sequence: CASTKGTGSNGYTF. DNA for the CDR3: TGTGCCAGCACCAAGGGGACAGGATCGAATGGCTACACCTTC.

The chain joins TRBV5-1 to TRBJ2-3; D might be TRBD1 (5 bases). V was pared by 0 bases and J by 0 bases, with 8 bases between. Germline CDR1 SGHRS, CDR2 YFSETQ. This CDR3 is 15 amino acids long. Written as DNA, the CDR3 is TGCGCCAGCAGCTTGGAACCAGGGAGCACAGATACGCAGTATTTT. Encoded protein: CASSLEPGSTDTQYF.

The chain recombines TRBV27 with TRBJ1-5; 9 bases match TRBD1. Germline-derived CDR1 and CDR2 are MNHEY and SMNVEV (reference sequence). Trimming at V came to 1 base and at J to 5 bases, leaving 15 bases not matched to a gene. The CDR3 is 19 residues long. The CDR3 DNA follows: TGTGCCAGCAGTTTATTTAGGACAGGGGCCCTGAGGGGGGATCAGCCCCAGCATTTT. This translates into CASSLFRTGALRGDQPQHF.